Each of the 10 T cell receptor beta chains below was sequenced from the same sample in a study of cytomegalovirus exposure and HLA in healthy donors. It was with 60 Vbeta and 13 Jbeta primers that the PCR ran. The assay was immunoSEQ multiplex PCR, and TCRdb's table has in-frame clones only and misses some. The table includes approximately 150,000 clones, around 78% detected once. The source material was PBMCs. All receptors derive from a woman aged 40-49 years in good health and CMV-seronegative.

As regards this clone: The sample carries other DNA sequences with the same CDR3. This chain connects TRBV19 to TRBJ2-7; possible D gene TRBD2, 5 bases. Germline V CDR1 and CDR2: LNHDA, SQIVND (reference sequence). V was clipped by 3 bases and J by 9 bases, with 24 bases between them. The CDR3 has 16 residues. CDR3 bases: TGTGCCAGTAGTATCGACAAAAGAGGCAATTTGAGGGTGCAGTACTTC. This codes for CASSIDKRGNLRVQYF. Using reference TRBV19 and TRBJ2-7 for the parts outside the CDR3, the full variable domain is DGGITQSPKYLFRKEGQNVTLSCEQNLNHDAMYWYRQDPGQGLRLIYYSQIVNDFQKGDIAEGYSVSREKKESFPLTVTSAQKNPTAFYLCASSIDKRGNLRVQYFGPGTRLTVT.

V is TRBV5-1 and J is TRBJ2-2; the match to TRBD2 covers 10 bases. The J segment lost 4 bases and the V segment lost 2 bases, leaving 5 bases of the junction unmatched. Germline V gene sequence: CDR1 SGHRS, CDR2 YFSETQ. The CDR3 is made up of 16 amino acids. The CDR3 loop reads CASSFTSGKGTGELFF. CDR3 DNA: TGCGCCAGCAGCTTCACTAGCGGGAAAGGCACCGGGGAGCTGTTTTTT.

This sequence joins TRBV4-1 and TRBJ1-1, with 8 positions matching TRBD1. There are 17 residues in the CDR3. In germline, CDR1 is MGHRA, CDR2 YSYEKL. Trimming took 1 base from V and 1 from J; bases not matched to a gene: 8. The CDR3 bases are TGCGCCAGCAGCCAAGTGTCCGGACAGGGAAGGAACACTGAAGCTTTCTTT. Translation gives CASSQVSGQGRNTEAFF.

V usage is TRBV9 and J usage is TRBJ2-2, with 7 bases identical to TRBD2. Germline CDR1 SGDLS, CDR2 YYNGEE. The V gene end was trimmed by 3 bases and the J gene end by 10 bases; junction bases not matched to a gene: 12. The CDR3 runs 15 residues. CDR3 DNA: TGTGCCAGCAGCGCGAAGGCTCGGGAGGTGGAGGAGCTGTTTTTT. This translates into CASSAKAREVEELFF.

This clone showed up just a few times. The chain couples TRBV27 to TRBJ1-2; TRBD1 agrees at 8 bases. The CDR3 extends over 13 amino acids. Germline values: CDR1 MNHEY, CDR2 SMNVEV (reference sequence). With 3 bases clipped from V and 7 bases from J, the junction kept 4 bases outside the gene matches. For the CDR3, the DNA is TGTGCCAGCAGTTTCCACGACAGGGGTGGCTACACCTTC. It translates to CASSFHDRGGYTF.

V and J are TRBV28 and TRBJ2-2; no reliable D call. The CDR3 length is 15 residues. Trimming removed 6 bases from V and 10 bases from J, with 21 bases in between. Looked up from germline, CDR1 is MDHEN and CDR2 is SYDVKM. The CDR3 sequence: CASSLTPLSLMELFF. Written as DNA, the CDR3 is TGTGCCAGCAGCCTAACTCCCCTATCACTTATGGAGCTGTTTTTT.

This clone was detected only once. The chain links TRBV7-3 to TRBJ2-5; D is ambiguous. The germline gives CDR1 SGHTA, CDR2 FQGTGA. Deletions cut 0 bases from V and 7 bases from J, with 9 bases between. This CDR3 contains 13 residues. CDR3 coding DNA: TGTGCCAGCAGCTTAACCGATCCAGGGACCCAGTACTTC. Its protein is CASSLTDPGTQYF. Using reference TRBV7-3 and TRBJ2-5 for the parts outside the CDR3, the full variable domain is GAGVSQTPSNKVTEKGKYVELRCDPISGHTALYWYRQSLGQGPEFLIYFQGTGAADDSGLPNDRFFAVRPEGSVSTLKIQRTERGDSAVYLCASSLTDPGTQYFGPGTRLLVL.

In its sample, this clone was seen once. The V gene is TRBV11-2, the J gene TRBJ2-7; tentatively, D is TRBD1 (6 bases). CDR1 and CDR2 (germline): SGHAT, FQNNGV. The CDR3 runs to 16 residues. Trimming cost V 3 bases and J 0 bases, with 15 bases left between them. CDR3 DNA: TGTGCCAGCAGCTTCGAGGGGGTTACCTACTCCTACGAGCAGTACTTC. It translates to CASSFEGVTYSYEQYF.

The CDR3 coding sequence is TGTGCCAGCAGTTTCGGGGGAGGGGACACTGTGCCCTACGAGCAGTACTTC. This translates into CASSFGGGDTVPYEQYF. The chain links TRBV28 to TRBJ2-7, with D maybe TRBD2 (7 bases). Germline V gene data show CDR1 as MDHEN and CDR2 as SYDVKM. The V gene lost 3 bases and the J gene lost 2 bases, with 20 bases spanning the gap. The CDR3 spans 17 residues.

The chain uses TRBV28 and TRBJ1-1; the D gene is possibly TRBD1 (5 bases). Trimming took 5 bases from V and 6 from J, leaving 19 bases between them. The germline V gene encodes CDR1 MDHEN and CDR2 SYDVKM. The CDR3 spans 15 residues. The DNA for the CDR3 is TGTGCCAGCAGTCCCCAGAGACAGCCCCCGGCTGAAGCTTTCTTT. It specifies CASSPQRQPPAEAFF.